Each of the 24 T cell receptor beta chains below was sequenced from the same sample in a study of PD-1 blockade in classical Hodgkin lymphoma. Libraries were prepared by immunoSEQ multiplex PCR; TCRdb keeps only in-frame clonotypes and omits some of them. This sample has 5,000 to 8,000 clones, with around 84% found just once. All patients experienced relapse after autologous stem cell transplantation, and brentuximab vedotin exposure was variable. This specimen was peripheral blood mononuclear cells (PBMCs), taken before the second cycle of nivolumab. The receptors shown here come from a human donor with classical Hodgkin lymphoma.

This clone was counted once. The rearrangement uses TRBV19 and TRBJ1-5; 8 nucleotides align to TRBD1. J gave up 0 bases and V 3 bases, and 13 bases lay outside the gene matches. The germline V gene has CDR1 LNHDA and CDR2 SQIVND (reference sequence). This CDR3 is built from 19 residues. CDR3 protein: CASSITGGGTRASNQPQHF. CDR3 DNA sequence: TGTGCCAGTAGTATTACAGGGGGAGGAACTCGGGCTAGCAATCAGCCCCAGCATTTT.

CDR3 protein: CASSWTGLDRPLHF. The CDR3 bases are TGTGCCAGCAGTTGGACAGGGCTCGATAGGCCCCTCCACTTT. The chain combines TRBV6-5 with TRBJ1-6, with TRBD1 identical over 8 bases. Looked up from germline, CDR1 is MNHEY and CDR2 is SVGAGI. The CDR3 runs 14 residues. The trim removed 4 bases at V and 13 bases at J, leaving 9 bases unmatched.

A word on this clone: Germline is not matched at one junction end, which may reflect a read error. The V call is TRBV2, the J call TRBJ1-1; 7 bases align to TRBD1. This CDR3 region has 13 residues. Germline CDR1 and CDR2: SNHLY and FYNNEI. CDR3 DNA: TGTGCCAGCAGAGGCAGGGGGGCTCCTCGGGCCCATTTC. Amino acid sequence: CASRGRGAPRAHF. The entire variable domain, with the rest obtained from reference TRBV2 and TRBJ1-1, is as follows: EPEVTQTPSHQVTQMGQEVILRCVPISNHLYFYWYRQILGQKVEFLVSFYNNEISEKSEIFDDQFSVERPDGSNFTLKIRSTKLEDSAMYFCASRGRGAPRAHFGQGTRLTVV.

The chain uses TRBV30 and TRBJ1-2; possibly TRBD1 for D (5 bases). Deletions cut 0 bases from V and 4 bases from J, with 9 bases between. CDR3 length: 13 residues. In germline, CDR1 is GTSNPN, CDR2 SVGIG (reference sequence). The CDR3 spells CAWSVTGPYGYTF. For the CDR3, the DNA is TGTGCCTGGAGTGTAACGGGACCCTATGGCTACACCTTC.

The chain has TRBV11-2 and TRBJ2-5, with a tentative D call TRBD1 (6 bases). Germline V CDR1 and CDR2: SGHAT, FQNNGV. The CDR3 extends over 14 amino acids. Trimming cost V 1 base and J 5 bases, with 11 bases left between them. The chain's CDR3 is CASSLGGRMETQYF. The DNA for the CDR3 is TGTGCCAGCAGCTTAGGGGGGCGTATGGAGACCCAGTACTTC.

The chain employs TRBV30 and TRBJ2-2; TRBD2 agrees at 13 bases. There are 16 residues in the CDR3. From germline, CDR1 is GTSNPN and CDR2 SVGIG (reference sequence). Unmatched junction bases numbered 4, after V lost 5 bases and J lost 1 base. The CDR3: CAWVTSGRENTGELFF. CDR3 nucleotides: TGTGCCTGGGTTACTAGCGGGAGGGAGAACACCGGGGAGCTGTTTTTT. The variable domain in full, with the rest retrieved from reference TRBV30 and TRBJ2-2, is SQTIHQWPATLVQPVGSPLSLECTVEGTSNPNLYWYRQAAGRGLQLLFYSVGIGQISSEVPQNLSASRPQDRQFILSSKKLLLSDSGFYLCAWVTSGRENTGELFFGEGSRLTVL.

This chain links TRBV29-1 with TRBJ2-7, with TRBD2 identical over 12 bases. This CDR3 contains 14 residues. V shed 5 bases, J shed 3 bases, and the junction held 5 bases outside the gene matches. Germline CDR1 and CDR2: SQVTM and ANQGSEA. The DNA of the CDR3 is TGCAGCGTTCTTGGACTAGCGGGGCTCTACGAGCAGTACGTC. This codes for CSVLGLAGLYEQYV.

The rearrangement links TRBV5-4 to TRBJ2-5, with TRBD1 matching 7 bases. The CDR3 has 16 residues. Germline V gives CDR1 SGHNT, CDR2 YYREEE (reference sequence). J lost 5 bases, V lost 1 base, and 11 bases had no gene match. CDR3 amino acids: CASSLSLTGAGETQYF. The CDR3 bases are TGTGCCAGCAGCTTGTCCCTTACAGGGGCAGGGGAGACCCAGTACTTC.

V usage is TRBV10-3 and J usage is TRBJ2-1, with unresolved D. Germline assignment: CDR1 ENHRY and CDR2 SYGVKD. V was cut by 3 bases and J by 5 bases, with 8 bases left in between. The CDR3 covers 13 residues. This CDR3 is CAISERLNNEQFF. CDR3 coding DNA: TGTGCCATCAGTGAACGATTAAACAATGAGCAGTTCTTC.

This chain uses TRBV25-1 with TRBJ2-2; a possible D gene is TRBD1 (7 bases). This CDR3 is built from 14 residues. V was cut by 4 bases and J by 7 bases, with 13 bases left in between. The germline V gene encodes CDR1 MGHDK and CDR2 SYGVNS. The CDR3 loop reads CASSATQGGGELFF. The CDR3, as DNA: TGTGCCAGCAGTGCGACCCAGGGGGGCGGGGAGCTGTTTTTT.

This chain connects TRBV6-4 to TRBJ1-1, with a weak D call TRBD1 (5 bases). Germline lookup yields CDR1 MRHNA and CDR2 SNTAGT. There are 14 residues in the CDR3. Trimming removed 6 bases from V and 0 bases from J, with 11 bases in between. CDR3 DNA sequence: TGTGCCAGCAGCCCCGGGGGGGTGAACACTGAAGCTTTCTTT. Protein: CASSPGGVNTEAFF.

In this sample, this clone turned up once. CDR3 nucleotides: TGTGCCAGCAGACCAGACAGGGGTAATGAAAAACTGTTTTTT. The encoded protein is CASRPDRGNEKLFF. This chain links TRBV5-5 with TRBJ1-4; 8 nucleotides match TRBD1. With 5 bases clipped from V and 4 bases from J, the junction kept 4 bases outside the gene matches. Germline V CDR1 and CDR2: SGHKS, YYEKEE (reference sequence). The CDR3 contains 14 residues.

V and J are TRBV7-9 and TRBJ2-3; no clear D gene. This CDR3 region has 16 residues. The V end was cut by 3 bases, the J end by 2 bases, with 15 bases between. Germline CDR1 reads SEHNR; CDR2 reads FQNEAQ (reference sequence). CDR3 region: CASSFLGQYPTDTQYF. The CDR3 DNA sequence: TGTGCCAGCAGCTTCCTCGGGCAGTACCCCACAGATACGCAGTATTTT.

The chain couples TRBV7-9 to TRBJ2-1; unclear D gene. This CDR3 spans 12 amino acids. In germline, CDR1 is SEHNR, CDR2 FQNEAQ (reference sequence). Deletions cut 5 bases from V and 9 bases from J, with 11 bases between. The CDR3 is CASSLGRTEQFF. The CDR3 DNA reads TGTGCCAGCAGCCTAGGACGTACTGAGCAGTTCTTC.

Only a few counts were recorded for this clone. This sequence joins TRBV4-1 and TRBJ2-2, with 9 nucleotides matching TRBD1. The CDR3 runs to 16 residues. With 5 bases clipped from V and 3 bases from J, the junction kept 7 bases outside the gene matches. CDR1 and CDR2 from the germline V gene are MGHRA and YSYEKL. CDR3 amino acids: CASSSYRGRDTGELFF. DNA for the CDR3: TGCGCCAGCAGCTCTTACAGGGGGCGAGACACCGGGGAGCTGTTTTTT.

The CDR3 region has the DNA TGTGCCAGCAGTCCCAGACAGGGGGGGTCCTACAATGAGCAGTTCTTC. Amino acids: CASSPRQGGSYNEQFF. V and J are TRBV2 and TRBJ2-1, with 9 nucleotides matching TRBD1. The CDR3 is 16 amino acids. Trimming cost V 5 bases and J 1 base; bases outside gene matches: 6. Germline V CDR1 and CDR2: SNHLY, FYNNEI.

The chain has TRBV9 and TRBJ2-2; D is possibly TRBD2 (6 bases). V was trimmed by 2 bases and J by 7 bases, leaving 18 bases between them. From germline, CDR1 is SGDLS and CDR2 YYNGEE. There are 16 residues in the CDR3. CDR3 sequence (DNA): TGTGCCAGCAGCGTTGGAGGTGGAGGGCAGGGCGGGGAGCTGTTTTTT. The encoded protein is CASSVGGGGQGGELFF.

The CDR3 region is CASSTRRRGQGTYTGELFF. The DNA of the CDR3 is TGTGCCAGCAGCACACGTAGGAGGGGACAGGGGACATACACCGGGGAGCTGTTTTTT. The chain has TRBV9 and TRBJ2-2, with 10 bases identical to TRBD1. Germline V gene sequence: CDR1 SGDLS, CDR2 YYNGEE. After removal of 4 bases from V and 3 bases from J, the junction contained 15 bases not matched to a gene. The CDR3 is 19 residues long.

The table lists this clone with a count of one. V gene TRBV5-1 combines with J gene TRBJ2-5; weak D call: TRBD2 (5 bases). CDR3 size: 16 residues. Trimming cost V 1 base and J 2 bases, with 15 bases left between them. CDR1 SGHRS and CDR2 YFSETQ come from the germline V gene. The CDR3 nucleotides are TGCGCCAGCAGCTTGTTACCCCGGACGGGGCAAGAGACCCAGTACTTC. Encoded protein: CASSLLPRTGQETQYF.

This chain uses TRBV25-1 with TRBJ2-7; D gene uncertain. Trimming removed 0 bases from V and 12 bases from J, with 12 bases in between. This CDR3 is 12 amino acids long. The germline V gene has CDR1 MGHDK and CDR2 SYGVNS. The CDR3 DNA follows: TGTGCCAGCAGTGAATATCTTTTGAGGCCGTACGTC. It translates to CASSEYLLRPYV.

V gene TRBV4-1 combines with J gene TRBJ1-2; the D is unclear. Germline-derived CDR1 and CDR2 are MGHRA and YSYEKL. V was shortened by 0 bases and J by 8 bases, with 10 bases between the two germline ends. CDR3 size: 13 residues. CDR3 DNA sequence: TGCGCCAGCAGCCAAGAACCCGTTGGGGGCTACACCTTC. Translation gives CASSQEPVGGYTF.

This sequence joins TRBV9 and TRBJ2-3; D is possibly TRBD1 or TRBD2 (5 bases each). Per the germline V gene, CDR1 is SGDLS and CDR2 is YYNGEE. V dropped 2 bases and J dropped 4 bases, with 17 bases sitting between them. The CDR3 covers 16 residues. The CDR3 DNA reads as TGTGCCAGCAGCGTTCCTTATGGGGGACCATCAGATACGCAGTATTTT. This codes for CASSVPYGGPSDTQYF.

V gene TRBV28 combines with J gene TRBJ1-2, with 8 nucleotides matching TRBD1. The CDR3 totals 15 residues. V lost 3 bases and J lost 3; bases outside the gene matches: 6. CDR1 is MDHEN, CDR2 SYDVKM, per germline. The CDR3 coding sequence is TGTGCCAGCAGTTTTTTTGGACAGGGCGACTATGGCTACACCTTC. Amino acid sequence: CASSFFGQGDYGYTF.

V is TRBV14 and J is TRBJ1-1; 7 nucleotides line up with TRBD1. Unmatched junction bases numbered 3, after V lost 4 bases and J lost 1 base. CDR1 SGHDN and CDR2 FVKESK come from the germline V gene. The CDR3 is 14 amino acids. In nucleotides, the CDR3 is TGTGCCAGCAGCCTCCAGGGGGGGAACACTGAAGCTTTCTTT. Its translation is CASSLQGGNTEAFF.